This T cell receptor (beta chain) was sequenced in a study of siplizumab effects on memory and regulatory T cells. Whole-study context: Mixed lymphocyte reactions ran in pairs, with siplizumab at 0.9 to 1 ug/mL or without drug.

This clone was seen a few times. As yet, its antigen is unknown. V lost 6 bases and J 10 bases, leaving 15 bases between the germline ends. Germline CDR1 is ENHRY and CDR2 is SYGVKD. This CDR3 comprises 12 residues. Assays covered about 10^5 TCR templates per sample. Profiled with immunoSEQ multiplex PCR; TCRdb holds only in-frame clones, not every one. The sample yields fewer than 20,000 clones, around 42% seen once. Mixed lymphocyte reaction cells were cocultured at 37°C for approximately 6 days. The rearrangement uses TRBV10-3 and TRBJ1-1; maybe TRBD1 (5 bases). The source is a human donor in good health; the cells came from an allogeneic mixed lymphocyte reaction. Sequenced input: CFSE-low (dividing) CD4+ T cells sorted from an allogeneic mixed lymphocyte reaction. This chain's CDR3 is CAIRDTGLGAFF. As DNA, the CDR3 is TGTGCCATCAGGGACACGGGTTTGGGAGCTTTCTTT.